This TCR beta chain was recorded in a study of shared clonotypes between healthy human individuals. Study-wide points: Despite large depth, rarefaction showed incomplete sorted-subset sequencing.

A remark on this clone: The antigen is not known.

The repertoire was sequenced with immunoSEQ multiplex PCR; TCRdb's copy has only in-frame clones and lacks some. The table includes over a million clones, around 76% detected once. The germline V and J ends were trimmed by 0 bases and 3 bases, with 18 bases remaining between them. The germline gives CDR1 SGHRS, CDR2 YFSETQ. The CDR3 is 17 amino acids. Sequences were obtained from memory CD4+ T cells sorted from blood. Regarding subset: CD45RA-negative fraction. The receptor's source is a man between 18 and 29 years old in good health. The chain links TRBV5-1 to TRBJ2-5; TRBD1 might be the D (6 bases). In DNA form, the CDR3 reads TGCGCCAGCAGCTTGGGGCAAAGGGGGATGTGGAAAGAGACCCAGTACTTC. Protein: CASSLGQRGMWKETQYF.